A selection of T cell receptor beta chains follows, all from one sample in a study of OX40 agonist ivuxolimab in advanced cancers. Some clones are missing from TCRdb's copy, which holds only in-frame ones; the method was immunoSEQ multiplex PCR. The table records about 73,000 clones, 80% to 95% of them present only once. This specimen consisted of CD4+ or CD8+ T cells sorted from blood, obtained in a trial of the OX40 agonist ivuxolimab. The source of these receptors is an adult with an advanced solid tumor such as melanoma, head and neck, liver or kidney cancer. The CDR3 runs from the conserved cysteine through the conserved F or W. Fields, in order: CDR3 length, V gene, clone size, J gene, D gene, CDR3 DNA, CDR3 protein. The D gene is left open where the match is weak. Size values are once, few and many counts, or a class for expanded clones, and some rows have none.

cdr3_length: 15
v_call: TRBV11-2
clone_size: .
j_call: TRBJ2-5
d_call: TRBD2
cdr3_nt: TGTGCCAGCAGCAGGAGGGAGGGAGGAGTTGAGACCCAGTACTTC
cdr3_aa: CASSRREGGVETQYF

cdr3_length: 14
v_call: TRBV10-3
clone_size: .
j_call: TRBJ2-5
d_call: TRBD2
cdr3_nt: TGTGCCATCAGCCGCGGGCTAGCGGAAGAGACCCAGTACTTC
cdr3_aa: CAISRGLAEETQYF

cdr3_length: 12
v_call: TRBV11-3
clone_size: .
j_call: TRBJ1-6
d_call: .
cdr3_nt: TGTGCCAGCAGCGGAGAGGGTTCACCCCTCCACTTT
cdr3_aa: CASSGEGSPLHF

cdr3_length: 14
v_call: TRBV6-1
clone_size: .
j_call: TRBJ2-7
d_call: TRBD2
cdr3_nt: TGTGCCGGAAGAGGGAGCGGGAGTGGGTACGAGCAGTACTTC
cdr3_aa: CAGRGSGSGYEQYF

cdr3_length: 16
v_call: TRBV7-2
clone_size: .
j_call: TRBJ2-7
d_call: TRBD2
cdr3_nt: TGTGCCAGCAGCTTAGGCCTAGCGGGAGGGGCCTACGAGCAGTACTTC
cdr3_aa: CASSLGLAGGAYEQYF

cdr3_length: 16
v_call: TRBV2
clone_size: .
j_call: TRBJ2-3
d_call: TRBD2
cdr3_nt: TGTGCCAGCAGCCATAGGGGACTAGCGGAAGTGGGTACGCAGTATTTT
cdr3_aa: CASSHRGLAEVGTQYF

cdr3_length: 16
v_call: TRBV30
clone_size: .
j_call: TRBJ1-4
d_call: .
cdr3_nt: TGTGCCTGGAGTTCCCGGGGGAGAGCAACTAATGAAAAACTGTTTTTT
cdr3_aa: CAWSSRGRATNEKLFF

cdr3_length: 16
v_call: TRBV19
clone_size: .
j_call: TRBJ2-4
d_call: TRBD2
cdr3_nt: TGTGCCAGTCAAGGGCTAGCGGGAGCGTCCAAAAACATTCAGTACTTC
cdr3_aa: CASQGLAGASKNIQYF

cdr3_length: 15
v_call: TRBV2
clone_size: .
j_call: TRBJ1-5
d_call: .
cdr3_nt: TGTGCCAGCAGTGAAGGGGGGGCGCAGGATCAGCCCCAGCATTTT
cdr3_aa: CASSEGGAQDQPQHF

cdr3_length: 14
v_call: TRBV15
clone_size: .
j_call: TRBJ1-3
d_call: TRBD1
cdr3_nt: TGTGCCACCAGCCTCGGGACAGCTGGAAACACCATATATTTT
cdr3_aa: CATSLGTAGNTIYF

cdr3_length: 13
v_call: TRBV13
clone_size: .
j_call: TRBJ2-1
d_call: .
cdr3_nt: TGTGCCAGCAGCCAAGGCCCTCCTGGGGAGCAGTTCTTC
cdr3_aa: CASSQGPPGEQFF

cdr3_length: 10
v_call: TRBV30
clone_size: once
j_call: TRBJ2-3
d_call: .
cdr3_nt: TGTGCCTGGAGCGCAGATACGCAGTATTTT
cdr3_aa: CAWSADTQYF

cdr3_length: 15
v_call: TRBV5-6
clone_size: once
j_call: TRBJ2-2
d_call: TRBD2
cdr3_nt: TGTGCCAGCAGCCAAAGCGGGAGGAACACCGGGGAGCTGTTTTTT
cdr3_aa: CASSQSGRNTGELFF

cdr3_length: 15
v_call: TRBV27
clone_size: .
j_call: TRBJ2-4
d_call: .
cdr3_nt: TGTGCCAGCAGTTTTGGCCCCACGTCACGGGACATTCAGTACTTC
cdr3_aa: CASSFGPTSRDIQYF

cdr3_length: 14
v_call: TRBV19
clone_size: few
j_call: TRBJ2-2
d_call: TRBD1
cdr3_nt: TGTGCCACCCCGGGACAGGGGGGGACCGGGGAGCTGTTTTTT
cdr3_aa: CATPGQGGTGELFF

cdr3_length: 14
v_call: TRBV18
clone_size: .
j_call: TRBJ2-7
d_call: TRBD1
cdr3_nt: TGTGCCAGCTCACCGGGACAGGGGAGCCACGAGCAGTACTTC
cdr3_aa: CASSPGQGSHEQYF

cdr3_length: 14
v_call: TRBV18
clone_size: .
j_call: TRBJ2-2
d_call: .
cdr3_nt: TGTGCCAGCTCACCAGCAACACTCCGTTCGGAGCTGTTTTTT
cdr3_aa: CASSPATLRSELFF

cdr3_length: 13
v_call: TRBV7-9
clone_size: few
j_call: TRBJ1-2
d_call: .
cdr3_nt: TGTGCCAGCAGCTATGGACCTCGCTATGGCTACACCTTC
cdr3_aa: CASSYGPRYGYTF

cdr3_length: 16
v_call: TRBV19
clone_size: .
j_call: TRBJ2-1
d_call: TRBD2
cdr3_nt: TGTGCCAGTACCGCCGGGACTAGTCCATATTACAATGAGCAGTTCTTC
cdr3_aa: CASTAGTSPYYNEQFF

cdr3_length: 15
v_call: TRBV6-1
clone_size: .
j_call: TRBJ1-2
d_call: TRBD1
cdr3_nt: TGTGCCAGCAGTGAAGCGCCGGGACAGTCCTATGGCTACACCTTC
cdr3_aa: CASSEAPGQSYGYTF

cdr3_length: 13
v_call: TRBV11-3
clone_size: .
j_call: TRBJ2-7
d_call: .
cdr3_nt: TGTGCCAGCAGCTTCAACAGGGTCCACGAGCAGTACTTC
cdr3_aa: CASSFNRVHEQYF

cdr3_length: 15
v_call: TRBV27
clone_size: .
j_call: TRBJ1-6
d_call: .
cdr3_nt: TGTGCCAGCAGTTTATGGTCGGGTGGTAATTCACCCCTCCACTTT
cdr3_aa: CASSLWSGGNSPLHF

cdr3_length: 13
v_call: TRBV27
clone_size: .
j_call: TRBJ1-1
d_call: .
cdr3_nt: TGTGCCAGCAGTTTATCGAGACAGGCTGAAGCTTTCTTT
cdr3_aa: CASSLSRQAEAFF

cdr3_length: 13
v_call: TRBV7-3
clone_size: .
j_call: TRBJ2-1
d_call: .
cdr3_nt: TGTGCCAGCAGTGAAGGGGGTCACAATGAGCAGTTCTTC
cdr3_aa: CASSEGGHNEQFF

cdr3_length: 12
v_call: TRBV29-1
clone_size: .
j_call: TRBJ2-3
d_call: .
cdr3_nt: TGCAGCGTTGGAGAGCCTTCAGATACGCAGTATTTT
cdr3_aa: CSVGEPSDTQYF

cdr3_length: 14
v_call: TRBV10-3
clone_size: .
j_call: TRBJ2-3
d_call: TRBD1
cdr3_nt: TGTGCCATCAGACAGGGGAGTGAGGCAGATACGCAGTATTTT
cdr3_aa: CAIRQGSEADTQYF

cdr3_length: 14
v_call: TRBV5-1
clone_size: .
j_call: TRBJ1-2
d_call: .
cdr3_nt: TGCGCCAGCAGCTTGGTAGGGGGGAACTATGGCTACACCTTC
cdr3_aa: CASSLVGGNYGYTF

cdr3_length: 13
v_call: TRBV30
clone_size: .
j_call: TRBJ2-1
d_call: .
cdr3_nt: TGTGCCTGGATAAGCAGAGTCTACAATGAGCAGTTCTTC
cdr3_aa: CAWISRVYNEQFF

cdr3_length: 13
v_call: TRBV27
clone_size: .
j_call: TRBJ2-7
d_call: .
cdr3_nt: TGTGCCAGCAGTTTCGGGACATCCTACGAGCAGTACTTC
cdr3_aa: CASSFGTSYEQYF